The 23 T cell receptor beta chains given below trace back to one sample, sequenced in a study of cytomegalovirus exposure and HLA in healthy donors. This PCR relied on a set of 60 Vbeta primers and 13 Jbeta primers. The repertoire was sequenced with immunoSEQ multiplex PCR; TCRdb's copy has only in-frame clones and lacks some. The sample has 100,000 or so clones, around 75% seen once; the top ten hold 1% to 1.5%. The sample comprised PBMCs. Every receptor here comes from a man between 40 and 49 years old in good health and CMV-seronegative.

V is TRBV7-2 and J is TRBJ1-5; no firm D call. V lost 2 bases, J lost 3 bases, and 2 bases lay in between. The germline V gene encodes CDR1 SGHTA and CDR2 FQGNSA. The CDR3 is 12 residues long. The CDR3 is CASSLYNQPQHF. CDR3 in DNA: TGTGCCAGCAGCTTATACAATCAGCCCCAGCATTTT.

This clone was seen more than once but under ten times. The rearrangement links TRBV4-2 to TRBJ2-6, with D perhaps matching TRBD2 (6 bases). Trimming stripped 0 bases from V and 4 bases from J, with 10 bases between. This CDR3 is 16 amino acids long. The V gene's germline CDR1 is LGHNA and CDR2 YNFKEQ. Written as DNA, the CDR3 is TGTGCCAGCAGCCAAGACGAAGGGAGGGGGGCCAACGTCCTGACTTTC. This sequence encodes CASSQDEGRGANVLTF.

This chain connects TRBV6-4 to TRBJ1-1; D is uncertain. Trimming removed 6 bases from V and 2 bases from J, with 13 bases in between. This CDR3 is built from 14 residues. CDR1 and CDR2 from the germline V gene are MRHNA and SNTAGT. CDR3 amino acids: CASSQLRLNTEAFF. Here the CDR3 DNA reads TGTGCCAGCAGCCAATTGAGGCTAAACACTGAAGCTTTCTTT.

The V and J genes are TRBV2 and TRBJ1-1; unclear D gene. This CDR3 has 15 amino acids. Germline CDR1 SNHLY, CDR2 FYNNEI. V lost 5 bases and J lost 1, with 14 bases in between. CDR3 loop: CASSPKVGRNTEAFF. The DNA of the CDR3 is TGTGCCAGCAGTCCTAAGGTTGGGAGGAACACTGAAGCTTTCTTT.

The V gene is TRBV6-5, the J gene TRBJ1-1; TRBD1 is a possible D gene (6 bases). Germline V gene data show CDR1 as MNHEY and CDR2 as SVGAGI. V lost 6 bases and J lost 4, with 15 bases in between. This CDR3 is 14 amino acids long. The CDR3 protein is CASSIKTGFTEAFF. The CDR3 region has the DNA TGTGCCAGCAGCATAAAAACAGGGTTCACTGAAGCTTTCTTT.

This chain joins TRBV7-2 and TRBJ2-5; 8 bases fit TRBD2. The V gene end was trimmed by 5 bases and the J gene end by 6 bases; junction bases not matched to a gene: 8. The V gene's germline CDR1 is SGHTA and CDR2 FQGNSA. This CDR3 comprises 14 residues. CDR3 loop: CASSTGGTGKTQYF. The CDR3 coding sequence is TGTGCCAGCAGCACGGGAGGGACGGGGAAGACCCAGTACTTC.

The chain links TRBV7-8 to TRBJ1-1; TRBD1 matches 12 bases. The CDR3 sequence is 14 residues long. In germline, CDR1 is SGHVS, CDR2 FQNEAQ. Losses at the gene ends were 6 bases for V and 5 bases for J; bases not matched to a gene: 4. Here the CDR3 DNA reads TGTGCCAGCAGGAGGGACAGGGGGCGGACTGAAGCTTTCTTT. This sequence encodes CASRRDRGRTEAFF.

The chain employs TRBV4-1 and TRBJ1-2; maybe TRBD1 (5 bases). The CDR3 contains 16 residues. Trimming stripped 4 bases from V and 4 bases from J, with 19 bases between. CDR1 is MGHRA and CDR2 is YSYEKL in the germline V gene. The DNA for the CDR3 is TGCGCCAGCAGCCCCTCTGGGACTCGGTCGGGCTATGGCTACACCTTC. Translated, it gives CASSPSGTRSGYGYTF.

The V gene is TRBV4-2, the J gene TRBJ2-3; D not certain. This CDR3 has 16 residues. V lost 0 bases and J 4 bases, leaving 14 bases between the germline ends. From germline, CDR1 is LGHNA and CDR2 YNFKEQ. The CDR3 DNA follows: TGTGCCAGCAGCCAAGATGGCCGTTCGCTCCCAGATACGCAGTATTTT. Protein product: CASSQDGRSLPDTQYF.

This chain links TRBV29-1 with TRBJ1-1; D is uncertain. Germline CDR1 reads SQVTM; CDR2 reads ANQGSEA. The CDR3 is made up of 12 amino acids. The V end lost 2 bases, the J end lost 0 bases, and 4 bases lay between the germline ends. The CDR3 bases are TGCAGCGTTGAATTAGTGAACACTGAAGCTTTCTTT. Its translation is CSVELVNTEAFF.

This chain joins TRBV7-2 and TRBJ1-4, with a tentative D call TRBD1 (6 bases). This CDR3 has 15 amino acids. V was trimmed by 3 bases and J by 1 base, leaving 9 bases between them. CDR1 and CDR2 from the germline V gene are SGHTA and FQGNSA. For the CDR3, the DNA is TGTGCCAGCAGCTTTGGACAGTTAACTAATGAAAAACTGTTTTTT. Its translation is CASSFGQLTNEKLFF.

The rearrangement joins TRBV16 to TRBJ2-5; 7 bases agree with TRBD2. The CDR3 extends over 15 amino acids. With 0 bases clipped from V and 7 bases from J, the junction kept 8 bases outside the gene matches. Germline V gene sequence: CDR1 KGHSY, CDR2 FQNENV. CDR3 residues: CASSQSTSVPGTQYF. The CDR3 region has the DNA TGTGCCAGCAGCCAATCTACTAGCGTTCCGGGGACCCAGTACTTC.

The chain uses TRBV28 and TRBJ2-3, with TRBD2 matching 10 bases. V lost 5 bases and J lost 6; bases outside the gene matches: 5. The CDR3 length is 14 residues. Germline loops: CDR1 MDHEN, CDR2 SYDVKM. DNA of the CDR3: TGTGCCAGCAGTCAGCGGGGGGGCCCGGATACGCAGTATTTT. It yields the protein CASSQRGGPDTQYF.

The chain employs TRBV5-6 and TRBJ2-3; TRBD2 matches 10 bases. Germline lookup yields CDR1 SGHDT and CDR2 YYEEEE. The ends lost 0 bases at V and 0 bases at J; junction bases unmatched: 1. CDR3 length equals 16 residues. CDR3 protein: CASSLELAGSTDTQYF. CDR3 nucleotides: TGTGCCAGCAGCTTGGAACTAGCGGGAAGCACAGATACGCAGTATTTT.

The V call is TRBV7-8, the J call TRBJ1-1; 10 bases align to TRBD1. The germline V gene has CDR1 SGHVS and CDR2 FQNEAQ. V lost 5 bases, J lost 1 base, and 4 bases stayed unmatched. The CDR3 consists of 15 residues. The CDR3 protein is CASSTWTGGNTEAFF. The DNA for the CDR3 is TGTGCCAGCAGCACTTGGACAGGGGGGAACACTGAAGCTTTCTTT.

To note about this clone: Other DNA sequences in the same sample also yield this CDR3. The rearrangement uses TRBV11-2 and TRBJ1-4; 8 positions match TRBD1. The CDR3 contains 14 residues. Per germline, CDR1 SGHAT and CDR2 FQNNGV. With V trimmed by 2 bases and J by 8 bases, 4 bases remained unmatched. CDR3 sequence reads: CASSLQGAREKLFF. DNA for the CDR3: TGTGCCAGCAGCTTACAGGGGGCGCGAGAAAAACTGTTTTTT.

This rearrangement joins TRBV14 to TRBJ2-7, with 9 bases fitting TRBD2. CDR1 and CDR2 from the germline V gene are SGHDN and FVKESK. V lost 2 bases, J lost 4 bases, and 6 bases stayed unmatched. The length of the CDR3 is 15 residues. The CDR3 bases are TGTGCCAGCAGCCAACTTAGCGGGAGAGTTTACGAGCAGTACTTC. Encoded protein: CASSQLSGRVYEQYF.

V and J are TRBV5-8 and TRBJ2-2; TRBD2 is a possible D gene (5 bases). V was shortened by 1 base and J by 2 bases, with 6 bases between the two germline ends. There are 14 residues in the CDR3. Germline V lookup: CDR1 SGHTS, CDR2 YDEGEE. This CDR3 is CASSLRLNTGELFF. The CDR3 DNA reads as TGTGCCAGCAGCTTGAGACTAAACACCGGGGAGCTGTTTTTT. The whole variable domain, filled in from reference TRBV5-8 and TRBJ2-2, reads EAGVTQSPTHLIKTRGQQATLRCSPISGHTSVYWYQQALGLGLQFLLWYDEGEERNRGNFPPRFSGRQFPNYSSELNVNALELEDSALYLCASSLRLNTGELFFGEGSRLTVL.

The CDR3 DNA reads TGTGCCAGCAGCCCACCAGGGCGGAGGGGGCGATACAATGAGCAGTTCTTC. It specifies CASSPPGRRGRYNEQFF. The chain has TRBV7-2 and TRBJ2-1; TRBD1 is a possible D gene (7 bases). From germline, CDR1 is SGHTA and CDR2 FQGNSA. V was trimmed by 5 bases and J by 4 bases, leaving 21 bases between them. CDR3 length equals 17 residues. The entire variable domain, with the rest obtained from reference TRBV7-2 and TRBJ2-1, is as follows: GAGVSQSPSNKVTEKGKDVELRCDPISGHTALYWYRQSLGQGLEFLIYFQGNSAPDKSGLPSDRFSAERTGGSVSTLTIQRTQQEDSAVYLCASSPPGRRGRYNEQFFGPGTRLTVL.

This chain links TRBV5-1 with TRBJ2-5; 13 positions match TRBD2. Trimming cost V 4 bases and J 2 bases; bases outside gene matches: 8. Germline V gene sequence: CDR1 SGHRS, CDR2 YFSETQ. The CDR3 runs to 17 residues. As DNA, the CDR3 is TGCGCCAGCAGCCTGACGACTAGCGGGGGGTTACAAGAGACCCAGTACTTC. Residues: CASSLTTSGGLQETQYF.

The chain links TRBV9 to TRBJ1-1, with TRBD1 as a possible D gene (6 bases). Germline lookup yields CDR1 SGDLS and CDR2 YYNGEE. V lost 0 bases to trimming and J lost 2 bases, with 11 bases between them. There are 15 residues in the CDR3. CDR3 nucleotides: TGTGCCAGCAGCGTAGGATGGGGGCTAAACACTGAAGCTTTCTTT. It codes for CASSVGWGLNTEAFF.

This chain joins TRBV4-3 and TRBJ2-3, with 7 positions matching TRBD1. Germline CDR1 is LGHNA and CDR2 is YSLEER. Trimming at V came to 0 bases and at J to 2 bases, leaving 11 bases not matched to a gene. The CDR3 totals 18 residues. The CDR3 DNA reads TGCGCCAGCAGCCAAGATTCTTTTCGGGGACAGTTCACAGATACGCAGTATTTT. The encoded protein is CASSQDSFRGQFTDTQYF.

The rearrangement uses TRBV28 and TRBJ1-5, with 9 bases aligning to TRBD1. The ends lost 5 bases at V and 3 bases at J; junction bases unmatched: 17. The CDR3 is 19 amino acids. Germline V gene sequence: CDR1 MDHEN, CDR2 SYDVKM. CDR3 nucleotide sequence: TGTGCCAGCAGTATAAAACTCGGGACAGGGATCTTGAACAATCAGCCCCAGCATTTT. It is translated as CASSIKLGTGILNNQPQHF.